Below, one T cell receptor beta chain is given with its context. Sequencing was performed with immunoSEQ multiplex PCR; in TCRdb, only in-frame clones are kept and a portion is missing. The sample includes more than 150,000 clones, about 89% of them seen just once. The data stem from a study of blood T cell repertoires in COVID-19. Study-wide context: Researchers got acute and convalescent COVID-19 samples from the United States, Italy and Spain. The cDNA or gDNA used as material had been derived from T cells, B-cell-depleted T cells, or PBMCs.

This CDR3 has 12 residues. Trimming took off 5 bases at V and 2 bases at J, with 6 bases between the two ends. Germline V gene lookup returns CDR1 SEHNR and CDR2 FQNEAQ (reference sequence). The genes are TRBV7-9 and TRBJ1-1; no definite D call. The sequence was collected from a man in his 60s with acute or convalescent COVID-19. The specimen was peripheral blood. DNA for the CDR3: TGTGCCAGCAGCCAGTCTAACACTGAAGCTTTCTTT. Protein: CASSQSNTEAFF.